This T cell receptor beta chain derives from a study of blood T cell repertoires in COVID-19 (dated by TCRdb to about 2020). For the study in its entirety: Samples from collaborators originated in the United States, Italy and Spain and spanned both the acute and convalescent phases of COVID-19. Deeply sampled blood TCRbeta repertoires from subjects exposed to, actively infected with, or recovered from COVID-19 were included in the dataset. Samples were obtained from the ongoing ImmuneRACE study (first 160 participants) and from 1,254 subjects provided by 6 global collaborators. The material from the prospective study consisted of cDNA or gDNA derived from T cells, B-cell-depleted T cells, or PBMCs. The repertoires were released in a freely available public database intended as a resource for research on the immune response to SARS-CoV-2. Nearly every sample came with metadata listing a de-identified subject ID, COVID-19 status, age in years and sex. Where available, HLA class I and class II types were obtained from metadata supplied by the sample provider rather than from assay-based typing.

This clone was seen only once. It has no known antigen specificity. Base qualities are not at hand, and no much larger clone is one base apart. TCRbeta CDR3 regions were amplified from genomic DNA using the immunoSEQ Assay, a bias-controlled multiplex PCR. The original pipeline was this. The number of nucleated cells in each sample was estimated by amplification of reference gene primers within the assay. Sequence reads were collapsed and filtered to measure the absolute abundance of every unique TCRbeta CDR3 rearrangement. For each sample, productive Simpson clonality was calculated as the square root of Simpson's diversity index across productive rearrangements. Not all clones reach the TCRdb copy of this immuneACCESS table, which keeps in-frame sequences only. Checked studies attribute under half of the gap to unresolved V genes and leave the rest unexplained. V and J calls plus clone size are reproduced from that table; the DNA served to infer D and trimming. Here the sample has under 200,000 clones; approximately 86% occur a single time. The top ten hold 7% of the sample.

Whole blood was collected in K2EDTA tubes by collaborating institutions according to the institutions' own protocols. For TCRbeta analysis, collaborators shipped samples as frozen whole blood, isolated PBMCs, or DNA extracted from either of those sample types. V is trimmed back by 3 bases and J by 3 bases, and the junction contains 11 bases that no gene match accounts for. From the germline V gene, CDR1 is KGHDR and CDR2 is SFDVKD. Reading from cysteine to phenylalanine, the CDR3 counts 19 amino acids. Only CDR3 DNA is held: 57 bases, read in frame from base 1. What the authors observed across the whole study: How much clinical and demographic metadata was included differed by source and by participant, and the metadata was provided uncurated.

This TCR was recovered from a woman older than 75 in a cohort sampled during active or convalescent COVID-19. The chain joins TRBV24-1 to TRBJ2-1, with 12 bases in between that match TRBD2. Sample: peripheral blood. The DNA is TGTGCCACCAGTGATCAGCTAGCGGGGGGGTCCCTTAACTACAATGAGCAGTTCTTC. The translation is CATSDQLAGGSLNYNEQFF.